This entry lists 9 T cell receptor beta chains sequenced from one sample in a study of cytomegalovirus exposure and HLA in healthy donors (dated by TCRdb to about 2017). The method behind the library was the immunoSEQ multiplex PCR assay. For the multiplex PCR, a mixture combining 60 forward primers for TCR Vbeta segments and 13 reverse primers for TCR Jbeta segments was used. Drawn from immuneACCESS, this table holds only the in-frame rearrangements with V and J called that TCRdb kept. Clones are partly lost; checked studies trace under half to an unresolved V gene and leave the rest unexplained. This sample holds fewer than 200,000 clones; 80% to 85% were observed only once. Of the sample, 1.9% falls within the top ten clones. Sequencing was done on a sample of PBMCs. The receptor source for this set is a human donor in good health.

The count of this clone is one. This chain uses TRBV19 with TRBJ1-1, with D maybe TRBD1 (6 bases). Trimming took off 7 bases at V and 3 bases at J, with 15 bases between the two ends. Germline-derived CDR1 and CDR2 are LNHDA and SQIVND (reference sequence). The CDR3 has 14 amino acids. CDR3 residues: CASKDSPWDTEAFF. The CDR3 bases are TGTGCCAGTAAGGACAGCCCGTGGGACACTGAAGCTTTCTTT.

The V call is TRBV9, the J call TRBJ1-1; D unresolved. Trimming removed 2 bases from V and 0 bases from J, with 8 bases in between. The CDR3 runs 14 residues. The germline V gene encodes CDR1 SGDLS and CDR2 YYNGEE. The CDR3 sequence: CASSVEAMNTEAFF. The CDR3 DNA is TGTGCCAGCAGCGTTGAAGCTATGAACACTGAAGCTTTCTTT.

Concerning this clone: At one end, the junction sequence differs from germline, possibly due to a read error. The chain couples TRBV7-9 to TRBJ1-2; D is undetermined. CDR3 size: 12 residues. Germline-derived CDR1 and CDR2 are SEHNR and FQNEAQ (reference sequence). The DNA for the CDR3 is TGTTCCAGCAGCTTGGCACAGTATGGCTACACCTTC. Protein: CSSSLAQYGYTF.

This chain connects TRBV6-1 to TRBJ2-3, with unresolved D. The germline V and J ends were trimmed by 8 bases and 4 bases, with 13 bases remaining between them. Germline CDR1 MNHNS, CDR2 SASEGT. The CDR3 consists of 13 residues. In nucleotides, the CDR3 is TGTGCCAGCGCTGAGTCTTTCCCAGATACGCAGTATTTT. Its translation is CASAESFPDTQYF.

This clone was seen just once. V and J are TRBV11-2 and TRBJ1-1, with D perhaps TRBD1 (5 bases). Between the trimmed V and J ends, which lost 0 bases and 8 bases, there was a span of 10 bases. Germline V CDR1 and CDR2: SGHAT, FQNNGV. The CDR3 covers 13 residues. CDR3 bases: TGTGCCAGCAGCTTAGAGGCAGGGAGGGAAGCTTTCTTT. This codes for CASSLEAGREAFF.

The V gene is TRBV5-1, the J gene TRBJ2-2, with 10 bases aligning to TRBD1. Trimming at V came to 4 bases and at J to 4 bases, leaving 4 bases not matched to a gene. Looked up from germline, CDR1 is SGHRS and CDR2 is YFSETQ. The CDR3 is 15 amino acids. DNA for the CDR3: TGCGCCAGCAGCACTAGGACAGGGGGCACCGGGGAGCTGTTTTTT. The encoded protein is CASSTRTGGTGELFF. Supplemented by reference TRBV5-1 and TRBJ2-2, the full variable domain reads KAGVTQTPRYLIKTRGQQVTLSCSPISGHRSVSWYQQTPGQGLQFLFEYFSETQRNKGNFPGRFSGRQFSNSRSEMNVSTLELGDSALYLCASSTRTGGTGELFFGEGSRLTVL.

This clone has more than one count but fewer than ten. The genes are TRBV19 and TRBJ2-4; D call uncertain. Per germline, CDR1 LNHDA and CDR2 SQIVND (reference sequence). The length of the CDR3 is 13 residues. The V gene lost 11 bases and the J gene lost 0 bases, with 11 bases spanning the gap. CDR3 loop: CAPGGLAKNIQYF. The DNA of the CDR3 is TGTGCCCCTGGCGGCCTAGCCAAAAACATTCAGTACTTC.

The chain links TRBV11-2 to TRBJ2-2; D possibly corresponds to TRBD1 (8 bases). Germline lookup yields CDR1 SGHAT and CDR2 FQNNGV. CDR3 length: 14 residues. Trimming took off 3 bases at V and 7 bases at J, with 12 bases between the two ends. The CDR3 bases are TGTGCCAGCAGCTTTAACAGGGGGGGCGGGGAGCTGTTTTTT. Its translation is CASSFNRGGGELFF.

V and J are TRBV6-5 and TRBJ1-1; 9 nucleotides match TRBD1. The CDR3 is made up of 13 amino acids. The V gene end was trimmed by 5 bases and the J gene end by 5 bases; junction bases not matched to a gene: 3. The germline V gene has CDR1 MNHEY and CDR2 SVGAGI. CDR3 amino acids: CASSDRGYTEAFF. CDR3 sequence (DNA): TGTGCCAGCAGTGACAGGGGGTATACTGAAGCTTTCTTT.